Listed here is a single TCR beta chain. Original handling: Reference gene primer amplification gave estimated nucleated cell counts. Clones were sequenced by immunoSEQ multiplex PCR, and TCRdb holds only the in-frame ones, with some missing. For V, J and clone size, that table is used; D and trimming come from the DNA. The table has approximately 200,000 clones, around 94% seen once. The entry originates in a study of blood T cell repertoires in COVID-19. The receptor's source is a man aged 25-45 years with COVID-19, enrolled during active disease. Sequencing input: peripheral blood.

CDR3 bases: TGTGCCAGTAGCCTAGGACAGCACACAGATACGCAGTATTTT. Translated: CASSLGQHTDTQYF. The V call is TRBV19, the J call TRBJ2-3, with D perhaps TRBD1 (6 bases). The CDR3 consists of 14 residues. Germline CDR1 is LNHDA and CDR2 is SQIVND (reference sequence). Trimming took 6 bases from V and 2 from J, leaving 12 bases between them.